One and the same sample provided the 24 T cell receptor beta chains below, sequenced in a study of yellow fever vaccine responses in identical twins. MiXCR was run by TCRdb on the RT-PCR reads, yielding one entry per CDR3 protein. The repertoire holds approximately 32,000 distinct CDR3 sequences, with 45% to 65% as singletons. The source was T cells from blood (PBMCs), unsorted or a sorted subset (not recorded which), collected before or after yellow fever vaccination (not recorded which). These receptors all stem from a woman under 30 who received the yellow fever vaccine.

This clonotype was counted between two and nine times. The rearrangement uses TRBV2 and TRBJ2-3, with a possible D match to TRBD1 (6 bases). Trimming removed 3 bases from V and 1 base from J, with 11 bases in between. Looked up from germline, CDR1 is SNHLY and CDR2 is FYNNEI. The CDR3 covers 15 residues. The CDR3 is CASSDRAGGTDTQYF. The CDR3 nucleotides are TGTGCCAGCAGTGATAGGGCAGGGGGCACAGATACGCAGTATTTT.

The V gene is TRBV11-3, the J gene TRBJ1-3; 7 nucleotides agree with TRBD1. The CDR3 runs 16 residues. After removal of 5 bases from V and 0 bases from J, the junction contained 7 bases not matched to a gene. Germline V gene data show CDR1 as SGHNT and CDR2 as YENEEA. Here the CDR3 reads CASSPSDRSSGNTIYF. CDR3 nucleotides: TGTGCCAGCAGCCCTTCGGACAGGAGCTCTGGAAACACCATATATTTT.

This clonotype showed up just a few times. This chain joins TRBV12-3 or TRBV12-4 and TRBJ2-3; 9 bases fit TRBD2. J lost 4 bases, V lost 1 base, and 3 bases had no gene match. This CDR3 has 15 amino acids. The CDR3 nucleotides read TGTGCCAGCAGTTTAGTAGCGGGGGTTGCAGATACGCAGTATTTT. This gives the protein CASSLVAGVADTQYF.

This clonotype was seen only a few times. J is TRBJ2-3 and V is TRBV2; TRBD2 matches at 12 bases. This CDR3 is built from 14 residues. V was pared by 9 bases and J by 3 bases, with 4 bases of the junction left unmatched. From germline, CDR1 is SNHLY and CDR2 FYNNEI. The CDR3 loop is CARSGLAGTDTQYF. The CDR3 DNA is TGTGCCAGATCGGGACTAGCGGGTACAGATACGCAGTATTTT. Full variable domain (outside the CDR3, taken from reference TRBV2 and TRBJ2-3): EPEVTQTPSHQVTQMGQEVILRCVPISNHLYFYWYRQILGQKVEFLVSFYNNEISEKSEIFDDQFSVERPDGSNFTLKIRSTKLEDSAMYFCARSGLAGTDTQYFGPGTRLTVL.

V and J are TRBV28 and TRBJ1-2, with D hard to call. The germline CDR1 and CDR2 sequences are MDHEN and SYDVKM. The V end was cut by 1 base, the J end by 0 bases, with 6 bases between. The CDR3 is 14 residues long. CDR3 loop: CASSLLGPNYGYTF. As DNA, the CDR3 is TGTGCCAGCAGTTTATTGGGCCCTAACTATGGCTACACCTTC.

This clonotype came up once. The V and J genes are TRBV5-6 and TRBJ2-3; D gene unclear. Per the germline V gene, CDR1 is SGHDT and CDR2 is YYEEEE. Trimming removed 1 base from V and 0 bases from J, with 12 bases in between. This CDR3 comprises 16 residues. The CDR3, as DNA: TGTGCCAGCAGCTTGAGGGCAACCCCTAGCACAGATACGCAGTATTTT. Its protein product is CASSLRATPSTDTQYF.

V and J are TRBV5-1 and TRBJ2-3; 7 bases fit TRBD1. The junction had 2 bases not matched to a gene; V was cut back by 0 bases and J by 1 base. CDR3 length: 15 amino acids. The germline gives CDR1 SGHRS, CDR2 YFSETQ. DNA of the CDR3: TGCGCCAGCAGCTTGGAGGGACAGCGCACAGATACGCAGTATTTT. Translating gives CASSLEGQRTDTQYF.

J is TRBJ1-3 and V is TRBV18; weak D call: TRBD1 (6 bases). CDR3 length: 15 amino acids. Germline loops: CDR1 KGHSH, CDR2 LQKENI. Trimming removed 3 bases at V and 1 base at J, with 10 bases between. The chain's CDR3 is CASSPSGVSGNTIYF. As DNA, the CDR3 is TGTGCCAGCTCACCCTCAGGGGTATCTGGAAACACCATATATTTT.

This sequence joins TRBV7-3 and TRBJ2-7; 9 nucleotides match TRBD2. This CDR3 is built from 18 residues. Trimming at V came to 4 bases and at J to 2 bases, leaving 15 bases not matched to a gene. Germline CDR1 and CDR2: SGHTA and FQGTGA. The CDR3 DNA sequence: TGTGCCAGCAGCTCCCAAGCCCTAGCGCTAGCGGGACCCTACGAGCAGTACTTC. This codes for CASSSQALALAGPYEQYF.

This clonotype was found a few times. The rearrangement links TRBV6-2 or TRBV6-3 to TRBJ1-1; D not resolved. This CDR3 is built from 13 residues. Germline loops: CDR1 MNHEY, CDR2 SVGEGT. V was trimmed by 2 bases and J by 6 bases, leaving 10 bases between them. CDR3 region: CASSYTARAEAFF. The CDR3 DNA reads TGTGCCAGCAGTTACACCGCGAGGGCTGAAGCTTTCTTT.

The V and J genes are TRBV19 and TRBJ2-2; 7 nucleotides match TRBD2. The CDR3 totals 15 residues. Trimming took 4 bases from V and 3 from J; bases not matched to a gene: 5. From germline, CDR1 is LNHDA and CDR2 SQIVND (reference sequence). The CDR3 protein is CASSTQGGYTGELFF. The CDR3 DNA sequence: TGTGCCAGTAGTACTCAGGGAGGGTACACCGGGGAGCTGTTTTTT.

The chain has TRBV9 and TRBJ2-3, with TRBD1 identical over 10 bases. V dropped 4 bases and J dropped 0; count of bases not matched to a gene: 5. Germline values: CDR1 SGDLS, CDR2 YYNGEE. This CDR3 has 16 residues. The CDR3 protein is CASSTRQGASTDTQYF. CDR3 in DNA: TGTGCCAGCAGCACCCGACAGGGGGCCAGCACAGATACGCAGTATTTT.

This clonotype came up a few times. V gene TRBV20-1 combines with J gene TRBJ2-7; no clear D. V was trimmed by 2 bases and J by 3 bases, leaving 11 bases between them. The CDR3 loop spans 13 amino acids. From germline, CDR1 is DFQATT and CDR2 SNEGSKA (reference sequence). CDR3 loop: CSARPFGDYEQYF. The CDR3 nucleotides are TGCAGTGCTAGACCGTTTGGGGACTACGAGCAGTACTTC.

The rearrangement joins TRBV11-2 to TRBJ1-2, with TRBD1 matching 10 bases. Germline lookup yields CDR1 SGHAT and CDR2 FQNNGV. Losses at the gene ends were 0 bases for V and 3 bases for J; bases not matched to a gene: 10. This CDR3 region has 18 residues. The CDR3 loop reads CASSLDRDRGKAYYGYTF. The CDR3 nucleotides are TGTGCCAGCAGCTTAGATAGGGACAGGGGAAAAGCGTACTATGGCTACACCTTC.

This clonotype was counted only a few times. The gene calls are TRBV4-1 and TRBJ2-2; D is unclear. The CDR3 is made up of 14 amino acids. The V and J ends lost 2 bases and 5 bases respectively, with 9 bases between them. Per the germline V gene, CDR1 is MGHRA and CDR2 is YSYEKL. Here the CDR3 reads CASSQSLLTGELFF. DNA for the CDR3: TGCGCCAGCAGCCAATCCCTGTTGACCGGGGAGCTGTTTTTT.

This clonotype was seen a handful of times. The chain combines TRBV7-6 with TRBJ1-1, with D hard to call. V was pared by 0 bases and J by 5 bases, with 10 bases between. CDR1 is SGHVS, CDR2 FNYEAQ, per germline. This CDR3 is 14 amino acids long. This CDR3 is CASSLASSGTEAFF. DNA for the CDR3: TGTGCCAGCAGCTTAGCCAGTTCGGGTACTGAAGCTTTCTTT.

This clonotype was seen only once. V gene TRBV2 combines with J gene TRBJ2-7; D is uncertain. CDR3 length: 10 residues. Per the germline V gene, CDR1 is SNHLY and CDR2 is FYNNEI. Trimming left V 6 bases short and J 5 bases short, with 5 bases between. As DNA, the CDR3 is TGTGCCAGCAGGGGTAACGAGCAGTACTTC. Translating it yields CASRGNEQYF. The full variable domain, rest sourced from reference TRBV2 and TRBJ2-7, is EPEVTQTPSHQVTQMGQEVILRCVPISNHLYFYWYRQILGQKVEFLVSFYNNEISEKSEIFDDQFSVERPDGSNFTLKIRSTKLEDSAMYFCASRGNEQYFGPGTRLTVT.

The genes are TRBV11-2 and TRBJ2-4, with D tentatively TRBD1 or TRBD2 (5 bases each). This CDR3 is built from 16 residues. The germline V gene has CDR1 SGHAT and CDR2 FQNNGV. The V end was cut by 3 bases, the J end by 6 bases, with 18 bases between. In nucleotides, the CDR3 is TGTGCCAGCAGCTTTAGGTGGGACGCGTCCGGAAACATTCAGTACTTC. Protein sequence: CASSFRWDASGNIQYF.

The rearrangement joins TRBV2 to TRBJ2-1; no definite D call. The V end lost 5 bases, the J end lost 3 bases, and 5 bases lay between the germline ends. Germline lookup yields CDR1 SNHLY and CDR2 FYNNEI. The CDR3 loop spans 12 amino acids. CDR3 in amino acids: CASSNYYNEQFF. CDR3 bases: TGTGCCAGCAGTAACTACTACAATGAGCAGTTCTTC.

The rearrangement links TRBV3-1 to TRBJ2-1; perhaps TRBD2 as D (5 bases). This CDR3 spans 15 amino acids. Germline values: CDR1 LGHDT, CDR2 YNNKEL (reference sequence). V was trimmed by 6 bases and J by 0 bases, leaving 12 bases between them. DNA for the CDR3: TGTGCCAGCAGAACCAGCGGTAGCTCCTACAATGAGCAGTTCTTC. It yields the protein CASRTSGSSYNEQFF.

The chain employs TRBV5-4 and TRBJ1-1; 9 bases fit TRBD1. There are 13 residues in the CDR3. CDR1 is SGHNT, CDR2 YYREEE, per germline (reference sequence). The V gene end was trimmed by 0 bases and the J gene end by 6 bases; junction bases not matched to a gene: 0. CDR3 in DNA: TGTGCCAGCAGCTTGGGGGACAGGGCTGAAGCTTTCTTT. Translated: CASSLGDRAEAFF.

In its sample, this clonotype was seen a few times. The chain is built from TRBV4-2 and TRBJ2-2; 7 nucleotides align to TRBD2. J lost 8 bases, V lost 5 bases, and 2 bases had no gene match. The CDR3 extends over 12 amino acids. The germline V gene encodes CDR1 LGHNA and CDR2 YNFKEQ. The CDR3 sequence: CASSAGAGELFF. The DNA of the CDR3 is TGTGCCAGCAGCGCGGGAGCAGGGGAGCTGTTTTTT.

In its sample, this clonotype was seen a few times. The rearrangement links TRBV18 to TRBJ1-1; TRBD1 might be the D (5 bases). V was pared by 4 bases and J by 1 base, with 13 bases between. This CDR3 region has 15 residues. CDR1 is KGHSH, CDR2 LQKENI, per germline. The chain's CDR3 is CASSLHGAQNTEAFF. The DNA of the CDR3 is TGTGCCAGCTCACTGCATGGGGCGCAGAACACTGAAGCTTTCTTT. The complete variable domain, with remaining parts taken from reference TRBV18 and TRBJ1-1, reads NAGVMQNPRHLVRRRGQEARLRCSPMKGHSHVYWYRQLPEEGLKFMVYLQKENIIDESGMPKERFSAEFPKEGPSILRIQQVVRGDSAAYFCASSLHGAQNTEAFFGQGTRLTVV.

This chain links TRBV29-1 with TRBJ2-1, with 8 bases that match TRBD2. Trimming took 3 bases from V and 8 from J; bases not matched to a gene: 6. The CDR3 extends over 13 amino acids. Germline V gives CDR1 SQVTM, CDR2 ANQGSEA. The CDR3 DNA reads as TGCAGCGTTGACAGAGCGGGAGTGTATGAGCAGTTCTTC. It yields the protein CSVDRAGVYEQFF.